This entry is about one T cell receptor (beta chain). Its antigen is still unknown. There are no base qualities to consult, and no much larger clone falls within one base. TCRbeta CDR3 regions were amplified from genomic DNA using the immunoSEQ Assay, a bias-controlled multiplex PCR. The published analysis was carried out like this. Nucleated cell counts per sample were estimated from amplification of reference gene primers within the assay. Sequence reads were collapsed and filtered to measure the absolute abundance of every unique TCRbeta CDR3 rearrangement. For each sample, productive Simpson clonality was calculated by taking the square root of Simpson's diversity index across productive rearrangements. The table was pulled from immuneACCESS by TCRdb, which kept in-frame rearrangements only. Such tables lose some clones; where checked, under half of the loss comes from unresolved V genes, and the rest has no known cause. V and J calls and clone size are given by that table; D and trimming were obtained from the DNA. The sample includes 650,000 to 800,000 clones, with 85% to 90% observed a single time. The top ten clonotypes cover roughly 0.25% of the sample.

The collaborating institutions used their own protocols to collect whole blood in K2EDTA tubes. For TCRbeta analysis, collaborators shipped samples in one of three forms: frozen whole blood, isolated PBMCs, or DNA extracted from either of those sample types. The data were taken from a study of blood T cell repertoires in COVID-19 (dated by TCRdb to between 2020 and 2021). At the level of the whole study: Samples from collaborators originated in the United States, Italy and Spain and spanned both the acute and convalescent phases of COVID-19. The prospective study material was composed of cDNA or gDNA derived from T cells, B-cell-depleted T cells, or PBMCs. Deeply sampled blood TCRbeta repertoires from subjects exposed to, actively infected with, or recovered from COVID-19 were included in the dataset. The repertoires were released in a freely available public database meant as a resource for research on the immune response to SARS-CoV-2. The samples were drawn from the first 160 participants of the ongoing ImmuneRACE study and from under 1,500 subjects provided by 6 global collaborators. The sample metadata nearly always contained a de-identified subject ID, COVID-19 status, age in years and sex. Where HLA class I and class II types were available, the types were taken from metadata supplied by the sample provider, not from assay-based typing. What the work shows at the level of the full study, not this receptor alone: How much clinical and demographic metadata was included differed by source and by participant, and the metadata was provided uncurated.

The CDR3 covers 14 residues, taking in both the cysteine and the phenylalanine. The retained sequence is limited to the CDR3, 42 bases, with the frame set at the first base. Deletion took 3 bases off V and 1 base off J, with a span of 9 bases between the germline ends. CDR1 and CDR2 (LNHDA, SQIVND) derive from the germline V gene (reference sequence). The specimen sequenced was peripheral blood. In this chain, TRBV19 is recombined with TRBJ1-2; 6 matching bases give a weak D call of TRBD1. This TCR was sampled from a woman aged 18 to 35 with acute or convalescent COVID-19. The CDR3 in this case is CASSMGTNNYGYTF. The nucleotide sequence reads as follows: TGTGCCAGTAGTATGGGGACAAATAACTATGGCTACACCTTC.